Presented here are 25 T cell receptor beta chains from one specimen sequenced in a study of post-analysis software for immune sequencing data. Whole-study findings and limits: Five or six TRBV segments appeared more often in patients than in controls, and TRBV5-6, TRBV5-1 and TRBV20-1 were among these.

Presence of unique molecular identifiers characterized the TCR beta cDNA libraries. TCRdb used MiXCR to reprocess the PCR reads, holding one entry per CDR3 protein. Seen here are about half a million distinct CDR3 sequences, around 31% observed once, and the top ten hold roughly 6%. These receptors have no identified antigens. Material for sequencing was blood. Source of these receptors: a girl between 2 and 17 years old with multiple sclerosis.

The chain recombines TRBV6-6 with TRBJ2-1; 10 bases match TRBD2. Per the germline V gene, CDR1 is MNHNY and CDR2 is SVGAGI (reference sequence). Unmatched junction bases numbered 4, after V lost 2 bases and J lost 6 bases. The CDR3 spans 15 residues. DNA for the CDR3: TGTGCCAGCAGTTACCCAGCGGGGGGGCCCAATGAGCAGTTCTTC. As protein: CASSYPAGGPNEQFF.

There are a few counts of this clonotype. V and J are TRBV6-1 and TRBJ2-3; D not resolved. Looked up from germline, CDR1 is MNHNS and CDR2 is SASEGT. V was pared by 7 bases and J by 2 bases, with 16 bases between. The CDR3 is made up of 15 amino acids. The DNA for the CDR3 is TGTGCCAGCACCGAGCCGACTTTAATCACAGATACGCAGTATTTT. It translates to CASTEPTLITDTQYF.

The V call is TRBV6-5, the J call TRBJ2-1; 11 nucleotides agree with TRBD2. Germline V gene data show CDR1 as MNHEY and CDR2 as SVGAGI. V was clipped by 0 bases and J by 3 bases; unmatched bases: 7. The CDR3 runs 18 residues. The CDR3 reads CASSYSRASGGIYNEQFF. CDR3 coding DNA: TGTGCCAGCAGTTACTCCCGGGCTAGCGGGGGGATCTACAATGAGCAGTTCTTC.

About this clonotype: Without the conserved terminal phenylalanine or tryptophan, this CDR3 likely stems from a read error. DNA for the CDR3: TGCGCCAGCAGCTCCCCGGGACTAGTCGCTGAGCAGTACATC. Amino acids: CASSSPGLVAEQYI. The V and J genes are TRBV5-1 and TRBJ2-7, with TRBD2 identical over 8 bases. CDR3 length equals 14 residues. The germline gives CDR1 SGHRS, CDR2 YFSETQ. V lost 3 bases, J lost 7 bases, and 9 bases stayed unmatched.

This clonotype was counted only a few times. The rearrangement joins TRBV12-3 or TRBV12-4 to TRBJ2-7; either TRBD1 or TRBD2 may fit D (6 bases each). The CDR3 runs to 15 residues. The ends were cut back, 3 bases at V and 3 bases at J, with 15 bases in the middle. The CDR3 DNA reads as TGTGCCAGCAGTTTGGGACCGGGGGCACACTACGAGCAGTACTTC. The encoded protein is CASSLGPGAHYEQYF.

This rearrangement joins TRBV29-1 to TRBJ1-2; 12 bases fit TRBD1. Losses at the gene ends were 7 bases for V and 7 bases for J; bases not matched to a gene: 7. The CDR3 is 13 amino acids. The V gene's germline CDR1 is SQVTM and CDR2 ANQGSEA. CDR3 DNA: TGCAGCGGGGGGACAGGGGGCGCGAGTGGCTACACCTTC. Protein: CSGGTGGASGYTF.

J is TRBJ1-1 and V is TRBV5-1; D remains unclear. There are 13 residues in the CDR3. The V gene lost 4 bases and the J gene lost 5 bases, with 12 bases spanning the gap. CDR1 and CDR2 from the germline V gene are SGHRS and YFSETQ. The CDR3 sequence is CASSVTLRTEAFF. The CDR3 region has the DNA TGCGCCAGCAGCGTTACTCTGAGAACTGAAGCTTTCTTT.

This clonotype was recorded a few times. The V call is TRBV20-1, the J call TRBJ2-6; no firm D call. Trimming shortened V by 3 bases and J by 0 bases, and 6 bases separated the two germline ends. Germline V lookup: CDR1 DFQATT, CDR2 SNEGSKA (reference sequence). There are 14 residues in the CDR3. CDR3 nucleotide sequence: TGCAGTGCTAGGGACCGCTCTGGGGCCAACGTCCTGACTTTC. Translating it yields CSARDRSGANVLTF.

This chain joins TRBV6-2 or TRBV6-3 and TRBJ2-5, with D possibly being TRBD2 (5 bases). Germline values: CDR1 MNHEY, CDR2 SVGEGT. This CDR3 contains 14 residues. Deletions cut 3 bases from V and 1 base from J, with 9 bases between. In nucleotides, the CDR3 is TGTGCCAGCAGTTATCCAGCGGCCCAAGAGACCCAGTACTTC. Translated, it gives CASSYPAAQETQYF.

The chain employs TRBV7-2 and TRBJ2-5; D perhaps matches TRBD2 (6 bases). CDR3 size: 14 residues. Germline values: CDR1 SGHTA, CDR2 FQGNSA. Trimming took off 4 bases at V and 2 bases at J, with 11 bases between the two ends. In DNA, the CDR3 is TGTGCCAGCAGCTATGGGACTTTTCAAGAGACCCAGTACTTC. This gives the protein CASSYGTFQETQYF.

The chain has TRBV12-3 or TRBV12-4 and TRBJ1-1; no clear D gene. V lost 5 bases, J lost 6 bases, and 10 bases lay in between. The CDR3 sequence is 12 residues long. Here the CDR3 reads CASSLTYAEAFF. The CDR3 DNA sequence: TGTGCCAGCAGTCTGACCTACGCTGAAGCTTTCTTT.

This clonotype appeared a few times. The V gene is TRBV7-2, the J gene TRBJ1-2, with D possibly TRBD1 on 5 matching bases. The CDR3 consists of 13 residues. Trimming cost V 5 bases and J 8 bases, with 15 bases left between them. Germline-derived CDR1 and CDR2 are SGHTA and FQGNSA. Written as DNA, the CDR3 is TGTGCCAGCAGCCCGGGAGGGGAGGGAGGCTACACCTTC. Protein: CASSPGGEGGYTF.

This clonotype showed up just a few times. The chain has TRBV20-1 and TRBJ2-3; either TRBD1 or TRBD2 may supply D (5 bases each). Germline V gene sequence: CDR1 DFQATT, CDR2 SNEGSKA (reference sequence). There are 14 residues in the CDR3. CDR3 nucleotide sequence: TGCAACCCCGCCCGGGGCAGCCCAACAGATACGCAGTATTTT. Its protein product is CNPARGSPTDTQYF.

J is TRBJ1-2 and V is TRBV10-3; no clear D. The germline V gene has CDR1 ENHRY and CDR2 SYGVKD. The V end lost 6 bases, the J end lost 1 base, and 12 bases lay between the germline ends. This CDR3 has 14 residues. The CDR3 spells CAIRGGKNNYGYTF. The CDR3 DNA reads TGTGCCATCAGGGGAGGGAAGAATAACTATGGCTACACCTTC.

A few counts support this clonotype. The V and J genes are TRBV29-1 and TRBJ2-7, with 9 bases aligning to TRBD1. TRBJ2-5 matches the DNA end more closely, so the J call is doubtful. CDR1 and CDR2 from the germline V gene are SQVTM and ANQGSEA. This CDR3 is built from 13 residues. CDR3 bases: TGCAGCGTTGGGTCGGGACAGGGAGAGACCCAGTACTTC. Protein: CSVGSGQGETQYF.

The sample holds a few counts of this clonotype. This chain uses TRBV3-1 with TRBJ2-3, with 9 bases aligning to TRBD2. Germline CDR1 and CDR2: LGHDT and YNNKEL (reference sequence). There are 16 residues in the CDR3. V trimming: 0 bases; J trimming: 2 bases; junction bases outside the gene matches: 3. The DNA for the CDR3 is TGTGCCAGCAGCCAAGAAGCGGGGGGTCACACAGATACGCAGTATTTT. It is translated as CASSQEAGGHTDTQYF.

V gene TRBV20-1 combines with J gene TRBJ2-1, with 8 bases fitting TRBD1. Trimming at V came to 5 bases and at J to 6 bases, leaving 9 bases not matched to a gene. The CDR3 sequence is 14 residues long. Germline V lookup: CDR1 DFQATT, CDR2 SNEGSKA (reference sequence). The CDR3 here is CSASRTGSANEQFF. The DNA of the CDR3 is TGCAGTGCTTCCCGGACAGGGTCAGCCAATGAGCAGTTCTTC.

The rearrangement joins TRBV11-2 to TRBJ2-7, with TRBD1 matching 10 bases. Germline CDR1 reads SGHAT; CDR2 reads FQNNGV. V was pared by 5 bases and J by 0 bases, with 10 bases of the junction left unmatched. There are 17 residues in the CDR3. This chain's CDR3 is CASSGLGGDRGSYEQYF. CDR3 sequence (DNA): TGTGCCAGCAGCGGGCTAGGCGGGGACAGGGGCTCCTACGAGCAGTACTTC.

This clonotype has ten or more counts. The rearrangement joins TRBV7-6 to TRBJ2-5, with 8 bases lining up with TRBD2. Germline trimming cut 4 bases from V and 5 bases from J; bases unmatched to any gene: 6. The germline V gene encodes CDR1 SGHVS and CDR2 FNYEAQ. The CDR3 is 14 amino acids. CDR3 DNA sequence: TGTGCCAGCAGCTCGAGCGGGGGTTACGAGACCCAGTACTTC. Amino acid sequence: CASSSSGGYETQYF.

CDR3 bases: TGCAGTGCTAGTCCGGACAGGGAAAGAGAGACCCAGTACTTC. Amino acids: CSASPDRERETQYF. V usage is TRBV20-1 and J usage is TRBJ2-5; 8 positions match TRBD1. Germline V gene data show CDR1 as DFQATT and CDR2 as SNEGSKA (reference sequence). The CDR3 covers 14 residues. V shed 3 bases, J shed 4 bases, and the junction held 7 bases outside the gene matches.

V and J are TRBV28 and TRBJ1-1; D gene ambiguous. V lost 3 bases, J lost 0 bases, and 11 bases lay in between. This CDR3 spans 15 amino acids. Per the germline V gene, CDR1 is MDHEN and CDR2 is SYDVKM. The CDR3 DNA follows: TGTGCCAGCAGTTTTCGCTTCCCTATGAACACTGAAGCTTTCTTT. This translates into CASSFRFPMNTEAFF.

With respect to this clonotype: At one end the junction does not follow the germline gene, possibly because of a read error. V is TRBV5-1 and J is TRBJ1-5; no definite D call. Germline-derived CDR1 and CDR2 are SGHRS and YFSETQ. The CDR3 runs to 14 residues. The CDR3 reads CASSLEGSNQPQHF. Written as DNA, the CDR3 is TGTGCCAGCAGCTTAGAAGGGAGCAATCAGCCCCAGCATTTT.

To note about this clonotype: The junction differs from germline at one of its ends, possibly a read error. V is TRBV5-1 and J is TRBJ2-3; tentatively, D is TRBD1 (6 bases). Germline CDR1 and CDR2: SGHRS and YFSETQ. CDR3 length equals 14 residues. The CDR3 nucleotides read TGCGCCAGCAGCCTAGGACAGAGCATAGATACGCAGTATTTT. This codes for CASSLGQSIDTQYF.

This clonotype was found a few times. Written as DNA, the CDR3 is TGTGCCAGCAGTTTAGGGCCGGGGAACTACTACGAGCAGTACTTC. Protein product: CASSLGPGNYYEQYF. The V call is TRBV12-3 or TRBV12-4, the J call TRBJ2-7; D perhaps matches TRBD2 (5 bases). Trimming took 1 base from V and 3 from J, leaving 13 bases between them. The CDR3 totals 15 residues.

The gene calls are TRBV2 and TRBJ2-2, with D possibly called TRBD1 or TRBD2 (6 bases each). Germline V gives CDR1 SNHLY, CDR2 FYNNEI. The CDR3 length is 14 residues. V gave up 1 base and J gave up 7 bases, with 10 bases separating them. The CDR3 region is CASSEGGASGELFF. For the CDR3, the DNA is TGTGCCAGCAGTGAAGGGGGGGCTAGCGGGGAGCTGTTTTTT.